One sample yielded the 9 T cell receptor beta chains listed below, sequenced in a study of T cell responses to AZD1222 COVID-19 vaccine. The protocol was immunoSEQ multiplex PCR, while the TCRdb copy is restricted to in-frame clones and leaves out a portion. The table has 75,000 to 95,000 clones, more than 85% seen once. The sample consisted of peripheral blood, taken 28 days after the second AZD1222 dose. These receptors were taken from an adult who received the AZD1222 COVID-19 vaccine.

The CDR3 sequence is CASSVRANTEAFF. The CDR3 nucleotides are TGTGCCAGCAGCGTAAGGGCGAACACTGAAGCTTTCTTT. This chain connects TRBV9 to TRBJ1-1; D unclear. Trimming left V 1 base short and J 1 base short, with 5 bases between. The CDR3 extends over 13 amino acids. CDR1 is SGDLS, CDR2 YYNGEE, per germline.

The CDR3 is CATHLGAFLEQFF. The CDR3 coding sequence is TGTGCCACACATCTTGGGGCCTTCCTAGAGCAGTTCTTC. The chain uses TRBV6-5 and TRBJ2-1; weak D call: TRBD1 (5 bases). V lost 10 bases and J lost 10, with 20 bases in between. Germline CDR1 reads MNHEY; CDR2 reads SVGAGI. CDR3 size: 13 residues.

J is TRBJ2-7 and V is TRBV7-9; weak D call: TRBD1 (6 bases). Germline V CDR1 and CDR2: SEHNR, FQNEAQ (reference sequence). Trimming left V 4 bases short and J 4 bases short, with 11 bases between. CDR3 size: 13 residues. The CDR3 loop is CASSSDRSYEQYF. The CDR3 region has the DNA TGTGCCAGCAGCTCTGACAGGTCGTACGAGCAGTACTTC.

This chain connects TRBV2 to TRBJ2-7; possible D gene TRBD2, 6 bases. Germline assignment: CDR1 SNHLY and CDR2 FYNNEI. The CDR3 has 12 amino acids. The CDR3: CAARAGSYEQYF. CDR3 DNA sequence: TGTGCTGCTCGGGCGGGATCCTACGAGCAGTACTTC.

The chain is built from TRBV2 and TRBJ2-3, with 9 bases matching TRBD1. The trim removed 6 bases at V and 3 bases at J, leaving 13 bases unmatched. Germline CDR1 SNHLY, CDR2 FYNNEI. The CDR3 totals 17 residues. The CDR3 DNA sequence: TGTGCCAGCAGAAGAAACCCCGGGACAGGGCCGACAGATACGCAGTATTTT. Protein: CASRRNPGTGPTDTQYF.

The V and J genes are TRBV19 and TRBJ1-1; D remains unclear. Germline lookup yields CDR1 LNHDA and CDR2 SQIVND (reference sequence). This CDR3 is built from 14 residues. V was pared by 6 bases and J by 2 bases, with 13 bases between. CDR3 coding DNA: TGTGCCAGTAGCGATCCCTCAACTAACACTGAAGCTTTCTTT. It encodes CASSDPSTNTEAFF.

The V gene is TRBV11-2, the J gene TRBJ1-6, with 10 bases aligning to TRBD1. With V trimmed by 6 bases and J by 6 bases, 2 bases remained unmatched. The CDR3 spans 14 residues. Germline V CDR1 and CDR2: SGHAT, FQNNGV. CDR3 sequence reads: CASRTGGSNSPLHF. The CDR3 DNA sequence: TGTGCCAGCAGGACAGGGGGCAGTAATTCACCCCTCCACTTT.

The chain uses TRBV29-1 and TRBJ2-1; 11 positions agree with TRBD1. The trim removed 1 base at V and 4 bases at J, leaving 3 bases unmatched. This CDR3 region has 15 residues. Germline loops: CDR1 SQVTM, CDR2 ANQGSEA. Written as DNA, the CDR3 is TGCAGCGTTGAAGGGGACAGGGGGAGTTACAATGAGCAGTTCTTC. It translates to CSVEGDRGSYNEQFF.

The rearrangement joins TRBV4-2 to TRBJ2-7; 14 bases map to TRBD2. Germline trimming cut 4 bases from V and 4 bases from J; bases unmatched to any gene: 6. Germline CDR1 is LGHNA and CDR2 is YNFKEQ. The CDR3 sequence is 16 residues long. CDR3 residues: CASSPGTSGSSYEQYF. In DNA, the CDR3 is TGTGCCAGCAGCCCGGGGACTAGCGGGAGTAGTTACGAGCAGTACTTC.